The TCR beta chain described here comes from a study of blood T cell repertoires in COVID-19. Participant-given clinical history determined each cohort assignment. Cohort 3 donors counted as recovered after two negative PCRs, clearance, or resolved symptoms. Only a few counts were recorded for this clone. Original processing methods: Counts of nucleated cells, estimated from reference gene primer amplification, were obtained. Data came from immunoSEQ multiplex PCR; TCRdb stores just in-frame clones and leaves some out. The V and J calls and clone size come from that table; D and trimming were worked out from the DNA. This sample has around 280,000 clones, with around 85% found just once. The source of this sequence is a woman aged 40-49 years who had recovered from COVID-19. The source material was PBMCs or T cells enriched from blood (not recorded which).

Here the CDR3 reads CASSGGLAEDNEQFF. CDR3 sequence (DNA): TGCGCCAGCAGCGGTGGACTAGCGGAAGACAATGAGCAGTTCTTC. The rearrangement links TRBV5-1 to TRBJ2-1; 10 bases are shared with TRBD2. The CDR3 extends over 15 amino acids. J lost 5 bases, V lost 4 bases, and 6 bases had no gene match. CDR1 and CDR2 (germline): SGHRS, YFSETQ.